This T cell receptor (beta chain) was recorded in a study of post-analysis software for immune sequencing data. General study points: About 5 TRBV segments (TRBV5-6, TRBV5-1 and TRBV20-1 among them) occurred more frequently in patients than in controls. Strong co-clustering by F measure was evident for samples that had been prepared in the same batch.

V gave up 0 bases and J gave up 7 bases, with 15 bases separating them. The CDR3 sequence is 15 residues long. Germline CDR1 and CDR2: SGHTA and FQGNSA. This clonotype has just a few counts. The antigen remains undetermined. Unique molecular identifiers featured in each of the TCR beta cDNA libraries. The source material, about 0.9 to 11 million T cells, gave rise to about 520,000 cDNA molecules. TCRdb reanalysed the PCR reads using MiXCR and keeps one entry per CDR3 protein. The sample consists of approximately 730,000 distinct CDR3 sequences, 25% to 30% of them appearing once. Sequenced sample: blood. This sequence was found in a girl aged 10-17 years with multiple sclerosis. This sequence joins TRBV7-2 and TRBJ1-2, with D tentatively TRBD1 (6 bases). The CDR3 is CASSLARGAQGGYTF. The DNA of the CDR3 is TGTGCCAGCAGCTTAGCTAGGGGGGCGCAGGGTGGCTACACCTTC.